The text below deals with one T cell receptor (beta chain). Its antigen is still unknown. Reverse transcription of extracted RNA yielded cDNA, which provided the sequencing template. The data were produced by immunoSEQ multiplex PCR, yet TCRdb's version contains in-frame clones alone and is incomplete. The table records 150,000 or so clones, about nine tenths of them present only once. These data are taken from a study of CD8+ T cells in alopecia areata. Study information: Patients in the treated group were given tofacitinib by mouth, 5 to 10 mg twice a day.

Findings and caveats of the study: Scalp specimens additionally yield sequences from normal skin's resident alphabeta T cells.

The length of the CDR3 is 16 residues. V was cut by 0 bases and J by 2 bases, with 12 bases left in between. Germline CDR1 is SGHRS and CDR2 is YFSETQ. Those with alopecia areata gave lesional scalp punch biopsies and peripheral blood. CD4+ and CD8+ T cells were sorted from PBMCs stained for CD3, CD4 and CD8. The sequence came from a human donor with alopecia areata. The sequences come from CD8+ T cells sorted from blood, collected at week 0. The rearrangement uses TRBV5-1 and TRBJ2-1, with D uncertain. DNA for the CDR3: TGCGCCAGCAGCTTGGCCGCTGACCCTGCCTACAATGAGCAGTTCTTC. Its protein is CASSLAADPAYNEQFF.